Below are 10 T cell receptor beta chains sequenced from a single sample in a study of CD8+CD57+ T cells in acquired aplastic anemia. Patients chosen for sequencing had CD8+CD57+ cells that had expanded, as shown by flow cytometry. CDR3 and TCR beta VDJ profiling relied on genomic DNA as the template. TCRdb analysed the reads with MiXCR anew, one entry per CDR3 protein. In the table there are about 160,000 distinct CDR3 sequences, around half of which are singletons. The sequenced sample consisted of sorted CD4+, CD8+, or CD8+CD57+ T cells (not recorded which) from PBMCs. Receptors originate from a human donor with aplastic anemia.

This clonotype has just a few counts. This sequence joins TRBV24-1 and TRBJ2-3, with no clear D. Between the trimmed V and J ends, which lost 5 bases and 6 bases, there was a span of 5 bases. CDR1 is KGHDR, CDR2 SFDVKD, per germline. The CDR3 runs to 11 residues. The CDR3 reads CATSAVDTQYF. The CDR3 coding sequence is TGTGCCACCAGTGCCGTGGATACGCAGTATTTT.

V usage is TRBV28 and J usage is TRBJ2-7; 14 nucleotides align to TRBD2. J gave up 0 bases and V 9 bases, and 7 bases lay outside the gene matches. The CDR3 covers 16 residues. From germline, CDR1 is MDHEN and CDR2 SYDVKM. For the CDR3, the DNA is TGTGCCAGTACCGGGACTAGCGGGAGTGACTCCTACGAGCAGTACTTC. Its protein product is CASTGTSGSDSYEQYF. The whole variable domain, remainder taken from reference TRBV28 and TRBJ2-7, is DVKVTQSSRYLVKRTGEKVFLECVQDMDHENMFWYRQDPGLGLRLIYFSYDVKMKEKGDIPEGYSVSREKKERFSLILESASTNQTSMYLCASTGTSGSDSYEQYFGPGTRLTVT.

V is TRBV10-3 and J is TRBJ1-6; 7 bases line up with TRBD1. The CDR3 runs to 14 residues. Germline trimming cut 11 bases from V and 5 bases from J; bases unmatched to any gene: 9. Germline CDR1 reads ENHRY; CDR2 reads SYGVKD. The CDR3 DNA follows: TGTGCCGCCCGGACAGGCGCTCATAATTCACCCCTCCACTTT. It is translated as CAARTGAHNSPLHF.

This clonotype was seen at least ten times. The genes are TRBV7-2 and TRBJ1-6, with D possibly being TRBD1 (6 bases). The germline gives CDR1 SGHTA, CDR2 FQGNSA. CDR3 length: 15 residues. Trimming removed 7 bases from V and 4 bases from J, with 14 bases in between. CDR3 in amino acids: CASMPDSTYNSPLHF. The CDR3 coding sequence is TGTGCCAGCATGCCGGACAGTACTTATAATTCACCCCTCCACTTT.

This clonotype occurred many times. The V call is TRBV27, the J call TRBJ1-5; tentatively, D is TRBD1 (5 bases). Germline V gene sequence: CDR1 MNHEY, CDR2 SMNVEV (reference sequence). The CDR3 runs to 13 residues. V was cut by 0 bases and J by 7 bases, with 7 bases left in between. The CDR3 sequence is CASSLSRDQPQHF. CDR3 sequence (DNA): TGTGCCAGCAGTTTATCGAGGGACCAGCCCCAGCATTTT.

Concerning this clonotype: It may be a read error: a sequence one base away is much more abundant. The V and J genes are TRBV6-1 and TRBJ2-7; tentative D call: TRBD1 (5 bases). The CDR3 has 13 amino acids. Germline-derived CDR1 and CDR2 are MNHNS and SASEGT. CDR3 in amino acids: CASSPTGSYEQCF. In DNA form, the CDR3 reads TGTGCCAGCAGCCCCACAGGATCCTACGAGCAGTGCTTC.

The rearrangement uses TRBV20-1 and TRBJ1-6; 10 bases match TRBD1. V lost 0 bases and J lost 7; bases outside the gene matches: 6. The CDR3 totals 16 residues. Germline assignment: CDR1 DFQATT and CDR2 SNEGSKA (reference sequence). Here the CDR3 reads CSARETGGIGNSPLHF. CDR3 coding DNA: TGCAGTGCTAGAGAGACAGGGGGCATAGGGAATTCACCCCTCCACTTT.

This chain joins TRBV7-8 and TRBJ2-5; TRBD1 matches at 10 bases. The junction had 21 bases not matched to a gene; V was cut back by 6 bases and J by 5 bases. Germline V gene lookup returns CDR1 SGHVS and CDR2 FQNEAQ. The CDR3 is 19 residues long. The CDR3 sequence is CASSSTDKPGQGPRETQYF. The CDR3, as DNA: TGTGCCAGCAGTTCCACCGACAAGCCGGGACAGGGGCCTCGGGAGACCCAGTACTTC.

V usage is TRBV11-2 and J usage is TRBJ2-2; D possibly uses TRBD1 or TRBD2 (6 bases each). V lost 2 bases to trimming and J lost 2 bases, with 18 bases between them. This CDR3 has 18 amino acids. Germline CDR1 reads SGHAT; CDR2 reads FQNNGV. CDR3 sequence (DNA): TGTGCCAGCAGCTTATCTGTAGGCGGAGGGACAAACACCGGGGAGCTGTTTTTT. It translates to CASSLSVGGGTNTGELFF. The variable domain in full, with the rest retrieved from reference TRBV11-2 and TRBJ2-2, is EAGVAQSPRYKIIEKRQSVAFWCNPISGHATLYWYQQILGQGPKLLIQFQNNGVVDDSQLPKDRFSAERLKGVDSTLKIQPAKLEDSAVYLCASSLSVGGGTNTGELFFGEGSRLTVL.

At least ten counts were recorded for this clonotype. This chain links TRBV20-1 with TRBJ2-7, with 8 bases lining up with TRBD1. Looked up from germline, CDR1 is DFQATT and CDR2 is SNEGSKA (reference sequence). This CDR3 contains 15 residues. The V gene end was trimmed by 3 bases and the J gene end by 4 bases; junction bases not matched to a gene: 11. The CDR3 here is CSASAQGAKPYEQYF. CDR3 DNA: TGCAGTGCTAGTGCCCAGGGGGCAAAACCTTACGAGCAGTACTTC.